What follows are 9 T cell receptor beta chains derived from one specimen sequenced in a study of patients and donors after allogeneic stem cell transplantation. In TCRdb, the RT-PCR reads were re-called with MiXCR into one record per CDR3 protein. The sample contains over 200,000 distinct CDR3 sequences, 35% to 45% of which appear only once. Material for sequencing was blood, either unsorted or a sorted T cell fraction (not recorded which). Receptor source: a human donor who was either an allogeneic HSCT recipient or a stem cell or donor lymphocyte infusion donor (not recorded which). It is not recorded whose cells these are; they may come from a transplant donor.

The CDR3 is CASSWVPGPDTQYF. CDR3 nucleotide sequence: TGTGCCAGCAGTTGGGTTCCGGGCCCAGATACGCAGTATTTT. The chain is built from TRBV28 and TRBJ2-3; the D is unclear. Germline V gene data show CDR1 as MDHEN and CDR2 as SYDVKM. The ends were cut back, 4 bases at V and 4 bases at J, with 12 bases in the middle. This CDR3 is 14 amino acids long.

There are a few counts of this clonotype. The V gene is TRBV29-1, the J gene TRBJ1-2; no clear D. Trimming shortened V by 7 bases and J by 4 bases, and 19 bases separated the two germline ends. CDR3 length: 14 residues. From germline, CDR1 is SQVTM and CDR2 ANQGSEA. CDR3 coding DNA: TGCAGCGCCTACGGACCGTCCGATTCCTATGGCTACACCTTC. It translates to CSAYGPSDSYGYTF.

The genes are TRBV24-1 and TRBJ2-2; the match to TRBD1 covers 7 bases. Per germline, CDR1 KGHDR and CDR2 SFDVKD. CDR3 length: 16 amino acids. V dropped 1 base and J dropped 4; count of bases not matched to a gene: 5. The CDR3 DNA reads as TGTGCCACCAGTGATTTTTCGAGGACAGGCACCGGGGAGCTGTTTTTT. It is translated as CATSDFSRTGTGELFF.

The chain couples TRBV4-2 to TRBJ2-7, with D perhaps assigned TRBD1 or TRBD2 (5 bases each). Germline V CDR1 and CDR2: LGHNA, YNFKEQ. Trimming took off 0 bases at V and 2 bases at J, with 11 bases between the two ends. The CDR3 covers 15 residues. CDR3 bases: TGTGCCAGCAGCCAAGAAGGGACCGCTGCCTACGAGCAGTACTTC. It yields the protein CASSQEGTAAYEQYF.

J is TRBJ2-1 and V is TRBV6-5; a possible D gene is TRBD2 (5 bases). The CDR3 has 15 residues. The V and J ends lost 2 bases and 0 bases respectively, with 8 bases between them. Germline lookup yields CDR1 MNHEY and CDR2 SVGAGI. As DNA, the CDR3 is TGTGCCAGCAGTTACAAAGGGAGCTCCTACAATGAGCAGTTCTTC. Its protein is CASSYKGSSYNEQFF.

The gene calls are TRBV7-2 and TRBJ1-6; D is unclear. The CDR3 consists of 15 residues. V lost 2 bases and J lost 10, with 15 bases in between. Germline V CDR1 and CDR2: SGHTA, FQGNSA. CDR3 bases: TGTGCCAGCAGCTTACGTGGGCCGGACGGCTCACCCCTCCACTTT. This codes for CASSLRGPDGSPLHF. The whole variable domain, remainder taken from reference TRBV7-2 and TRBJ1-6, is GAGVSQSPSNKVTEKGKDVELRCDPISGHTALYWYRQSLGQGLEFLIYFQGNSAPDKSGLPSDRFSAERTGGSVSTLTIQRTQQEDSAVYLCASSLRGPDGSPLHFGNGTRLTVT.

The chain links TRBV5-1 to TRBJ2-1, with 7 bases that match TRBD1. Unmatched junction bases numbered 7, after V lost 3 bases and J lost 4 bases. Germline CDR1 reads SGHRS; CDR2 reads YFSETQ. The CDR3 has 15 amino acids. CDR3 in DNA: TGCGCCAGCAGCTCAACCGGGACAGCTTACAATGAGCAGTTCTTC. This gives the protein CASSSTGTAYNEQFF.

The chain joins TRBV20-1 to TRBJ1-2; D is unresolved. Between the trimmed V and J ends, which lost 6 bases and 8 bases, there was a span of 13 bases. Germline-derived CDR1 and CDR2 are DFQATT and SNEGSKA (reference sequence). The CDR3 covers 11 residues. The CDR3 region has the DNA TGCAGTGCCCTCCCGCGTGGCGGCTACACCTTC. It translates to CSALPRGGYTF.

The CDR3 protein is CASSDPGFPSYEQYF. The CDR3 DNA follows: TGCGCCAGCAGTGACCCCGGGTTCCCTTCCTACGAGCAGTACTTC. The V gene is TRBV5-1, the J gene TRBJ2-7; D not certain. The CDR3 is 15 amino acids. Germline assignment: CDR1 SGHRS and CDR2 YFSETQ. Trimming stripped 5 bases from V and 1 base from J, with 16 bases between. Supplemented by reference TRBV5-1 and TRBJ2-7, the full variable domain reads KAGVTQTPRYLIKTRGQQVTLSCSPISGHRSVSWYQQTPGQGLQFLFEYFSETQRNKGNFPGRFSGRQFSNSRSEMNVSTLELGDSALYLCASSDPGFPSYEQYFGPGTRLTVT.